This T cell receptor (beta chain) is from a study of radiation and T cells in renal cell carcinoma. Sample time point: blood 2 weeks post-SBRT. Noted treatment: 15 Gy SBRT to primary tumor, nephrectomy 4 weeks later. Germline V lookup: CDR1 MDHEN, CDR2 SYDVKM. The trim removed 3 bases at V and 4 bases at J, leaving 10 bases unmatched. This CDR3 is 19 amino acids long. Method: immunoSEQ multiplex PCR; TCRdb's copy keeps in-frame clones and lacks some. The sample has 100,000 to 150,000 clones, around 82% seen once. The sequence was collected from a man over 45 with renal cell carcinoma. The rearrangement joins TRBV28 to TRBJ2-2; the match to TRBD2 covers 14 bases. Sequenced here: blood, sampled from a patient whose treatment included radiotherapy and nephrectomy. Here the CDR3 reads CASSLYRLAGGLGTGELFF. The CDR3 region has the DNA TGTGCCAGCAGTTTGTACCGACTAGCGGGGGGGCTCGGCACCGGGGAGCTGTTTTTT.